The clone carrying this TCR beta chain showed up just a few times. Its matching antigen is unknown. As processed by the authors: Without quality scores, immunoSEQ junctional reads could not be filtered like full-length reads. Libraries were prepared by immunoSEQ multiplex PCR; TCRdb keeps only in-frame clonotypes and omits some of them. That table supplies the V and J calls and clone size; D and trimming were determined from the DNA. Of about a million clones in the sample, 77% were seen once. The data were obtained in a study of shared clonotypes between healthy human individuals. Study conclusions and caveats: Naive subsets typically showed greater estimated richness than memory subsets.

This TCR derives from a man between 18 and 29 years old in good health. Some clones in this sample may be carry-over from other donors' samples. The sample taken for sequencing was memory CD4+ T cells from PBMCs. Specified subset: CD45RA-negative fraction.

This chain's CDR3 is CASSPRPQGTDTQYF. The CDR3 region has the DNA TGCGCCAGCAGCCCCCGTCCCCAAGGCACAGATACGCAGTATTTT. The V call is TRBV5-1, the J call TRBJ2-3; D not certain. The CDR3 length is 15 residues. Trimming removed 4 bases at V and 1 base at J, with 13 bases between. The germline V gene has CDR1 SGHRS and CDR2 YFSETQ.